One TCR beta chain is described in this entry. Antigen: not known. What was sequenced were expressed TCRB transcripts, since all of the isolated RNA had been reverse transcribed. Profiling relied on immunoSEQ multiplex PCR, and the TCRdb table lists in-frame clones only, not all of them. Altogether almost 350,000 clones are present, 6.5% to 10% being singletons, with the ten largest covering around 0.45%. These data come from a study of beta chain features in type 1 diabetes. Markers CD45RO/CCR7/CD25/CD127/CD95/CD27 served to sort CD4+ naive, central memory, regulatory and stem cell-like memory cells. The study's findings and limits: A definitive answer on HLA type influencing TCRB rearrangement was not reached here. Cells with high TCR expression could be over-represented when cDNA is sequenced.

Sequences were obtained from central memory CD4+ T cells from blood. This clonotype was obtained from a woman aged 18-29 years in good health.

The CDR3 here is CASSLSFAGSNQPQHF. CDR3 coding DNA: TGTGCCAGCAGCTTATCTTTCGCGGGTAGCAATCAGCCCCAGCATTTT. V gene TRBV7-2 combines with J gene TRBJ1-5; D is uncertain. The CDR3 runs 16 residues. Germline CDR1 reads SGHTA; CDR2 reads FQGNSA. The V gene lost 2 bases and the J gene lost 0 bases, with 11 bases spanning the gap. Full variable domain (remainder filled in from reference TRBV7-2 and TRBJ1-5): GAGVSQSPSNKVTEKGKDVELRCDPISGHTALYWYRQSLGQGLEFLIYFQGNSAPDKSGLPSDRFSAERTGGSVSTLTIQRTQQEDSAVYLCASSLSFAGSNQPQHFGDGTRLSIL.